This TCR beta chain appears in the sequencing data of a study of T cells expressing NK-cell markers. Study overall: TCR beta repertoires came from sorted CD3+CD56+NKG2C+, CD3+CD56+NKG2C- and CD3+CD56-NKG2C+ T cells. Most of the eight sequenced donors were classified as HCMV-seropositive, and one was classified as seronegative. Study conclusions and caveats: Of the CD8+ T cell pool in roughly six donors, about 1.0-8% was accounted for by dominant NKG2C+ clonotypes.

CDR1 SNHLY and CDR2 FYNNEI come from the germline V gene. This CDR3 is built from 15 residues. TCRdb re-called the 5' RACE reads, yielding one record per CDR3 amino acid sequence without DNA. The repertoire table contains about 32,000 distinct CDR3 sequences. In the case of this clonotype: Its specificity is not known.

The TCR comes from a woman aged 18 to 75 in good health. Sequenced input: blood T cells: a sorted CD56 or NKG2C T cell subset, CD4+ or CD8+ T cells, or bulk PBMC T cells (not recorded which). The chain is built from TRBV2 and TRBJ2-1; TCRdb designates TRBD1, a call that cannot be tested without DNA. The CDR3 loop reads CASTLDRGLDNEQFF.